This TCR beta chain is from a study of T cell repertoires in cytomegalovirus infection. The germline V gene has CDR1 SNHLY and CDR2 FYNNEI. This CDR3 comprises 16 residues. The V and J ends lost 6 bases and 7 bases respectively, with 21 bases between them. TCRdb recomputed calls from the reads with MiXCR, one row per CDR3 protein. The table shows 250,000 to 350,000 distinct CDR3 sequences, with about 23% occurring only once. The sample taken for sequencing was PBMCs. This receptor was identified in a human donor in good health (CMV status not recorded). Some clones in this sample may be carry-over from other donors' samples. The chain combines TRBV2 with TRBJ2-2; D possibly corresponds to TRBD2 (6 bases). CDR3 residues: CASSRDSPGGGGELFF. The CDR3 DNA follows: TGTGCCAGCAGCCGGGACTCCCCTGGTGGAGGCGGGGAGCTGTTTTTT. Full variable domain (remainder filled in from reference TRBV2 and TRBJ2-2): EPEVTQTPSHQVTQMGQEVILRCVPISNHLYFYWYRQILGQKVEFLVSFYNNEISEKSEIFDDQFSVERPDGSNFTLKIRSTKLEDSAMYFCASSRDSPGGGGELFFGEGSRLTVL.